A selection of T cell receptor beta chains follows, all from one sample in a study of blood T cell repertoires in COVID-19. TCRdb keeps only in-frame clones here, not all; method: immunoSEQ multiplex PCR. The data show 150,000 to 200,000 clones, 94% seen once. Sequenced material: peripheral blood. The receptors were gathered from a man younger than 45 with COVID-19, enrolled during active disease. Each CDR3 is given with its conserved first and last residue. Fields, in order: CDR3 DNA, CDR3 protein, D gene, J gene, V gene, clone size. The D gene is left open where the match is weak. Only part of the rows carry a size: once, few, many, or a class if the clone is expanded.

CDR3nt: TGCGCCAGCAGCTTATTAGGGGGATTGGAAAAACTGTTTTTT
CDR3aa: CASSLLGGLEKLFF
d_gene: .
j_gene: TRBJ1-4
v_gene: TRBV5-1
abundance: once

CDR3nt: TGTGCCAGCAGCTCAGCACCGGGACAGTATATATTTATGAACACTGAAGCTTTCTTT
CDR3aa: CASSSAPGQYIFMNTEAFF
d_gene: TRBD1
j_gene: TRBJ1-1
v_gene: TRBV7-2
abundance: .

CDR3nt: TGTGCCAGCAGCACGATGACAGGGCCCTCGAACACCGGGGAGCTGTTTTTT
CDR3aa: CASSTMTGPSNTGELFF
d_gene: TRBD1
j_gene: TRBJ2-2
v_gene: TRBV11-3
abundance: .

CDR3nt: TGTGCCTACTCCGGGACAGTTAGCAATCAGCCCCAGCATTTT
CDR3aa: CAYSGTVSNQPQHF
d_gene: TRBD1
j_gene: TRBJ1-5
v_gene: TRBV24-1
abundance: .

CDR3nt: TGTGCCAGCAGGCAGACAGGGTTGTCTAATGAGCAGTTCTTC
CDR3aa: CASRQTGLSNEQFF
d_gene: TRBD1
j_gene: TRBJ2-1
v_gene: TRBV6-5
abundance: .

CDR3nt: TGTGCCAGCAGTTACTACCCCGGGACAGGGGGCAACGAGCAGTACTTC
CDR3aa: CASSYYPGTGGNEQYF
d_gene: TRBD1
j_gene: TRBJ2-7
v_gene: TRBV6-5
abundance: .

CDR3nt: TGTGCCAGCAGGTCCCTCGGGGATCTCCTCCACTTT
CDR3aa: CASRSLGDLLHF
d_gene: .
j_gene: TRBJ1-6
v_gene: TRBV12-3/TRBV12-4
abundance: .

CDR3nt: TGCGCCAGCAGCTCTAGTCTGATGAACACTGAAGCTTTCTTT
CDR3aa: CASSSSLMNTEAFF
d_gene: .
j_gene: TRBJ1-1
v_gene: TRBV5-1
abundance: .

CDR3nt: TGTGCCAGCAGCTTCCTTGAGCGCGAGCAGTTCTTC
CDR3aa: CASSFLEREQFF
d_gene: .
j_gene: TRBJ2-1
v_gene: TRBV5-5
abundance: .

CDR3nt: TGTGCCAGTAGTATCGAAGCGGCGACTTCACCCCTCCACTTT
CDR3aa: CASSIEAATSPLHF
d_gene: .
j_gene: TRBJ1-6
v_gene: TRBV19
abundance: .

CDR3nt: TGTGCCTGGGGGCCAGGGTTTAACGAGCAGTACTTC
CDR3aa: CAWGPGFNEQYF
d_gene: .
j_gene: TRBJ2-7
v_gene: TRBV30
abundance: few

CDR3nt: TGTGCCAGCAGCCCTGGGACACCTGATTCCTATGGCTACACCTTC
CDR3aa: CASSPGTPDSYGYTF
d_gene: .
j_gene: TRBJ1-2
v_gene: TRBV7-9
abundance: once

CDR3nt: TGTGCCAGCAGCCAAGAGGACAGAATGACACCCCTCCACTTT
CDR3aa: CASSQEDRMTPLHF
d_gene: .
j_gene: TRBJ1-6
v_gene: TRBV3-1/TRBV3-2
abundance: .

CDR3nt: TGTGCCAGCAGCCAATTCATCCCAGGGGTCGATACGCAGTATTTT
CDR3aa: CASSQFIPGVDTQYF
d_gene: .
j_gene: TRBJ2-3
v_gene: TRBV16
abundance: .

CDR3nt: TGTGCCAGCAGTGAAGCGGCTAGGCGGTACTTC
CDR3aa: CASSEAARRYF
d_gene: .
j_gene: TRBJ2-7
v_gene: TRBV2
abundance: .

CDR3nt: TGTGCCAGCAGTGACTCGACTAGCGGGAGCACAGATACGCAGTATTTT
CDR3aa: CASSDSTSGSTDTQYF
d_gene: TRBD2
j_gene: TRBJ2-3
v_gene: TRBV6-4
abundance: .

CDR3nt: TGTGCCATTTCAAAGGACAGGGAGACTTTCTTT
CDR3aa: CAISKDRETFF
d_gene: TRBD1
j_gene: TRBJ1-1
v_gene: TRBV6-6
abundance: .

CDR3nt: TGTGCCAGCACCCTGACTAGCGGGGCTGGTGGTGAGCAGTTCTTC
CDR3aa: CASTLTSGAGGEQFF
d_gene: TRBD2
j_gene: TRBJ2-1
v_gene: TRBV6-5
abundance: .

CDR3nt: TGTGCCAGCAGCCTTAGAGGTTCCCCTGACGGCGGCCAGAACTATGGCTACACCTTC
CDR3aa: CASSLRGSPDGGQNYGYTF
d_gene: .
j_gene: TRBJ1-2
v_gene: TRBV7-9
abundance: .

CDR3nt: TGTGCCAGCAGTCCGGCCAGCGGGGGCCACGAGCAGTACTTC
CDR3aa: CASSPASGGHEQYF
d_gene: TRBD2
j_gene: TRBJ2-7
v_gene: TRBV3-1/TRBV3-2
abundance: .

CDR3nt: TGCGCCAGCAGAGGGGAGACAGGGGTGAACACTGAAGCTTTCTTT
CDR3aa: CASRGETGVNTEAFF
d_gene: TRBD1
j_gene: TRBJ1-1
v_gene: TRBV4-1
abundance: .

CDR3nt: TGTGCCAGCACACAGTTCTACGAGCAGTACTTC
CDR3aa: CASTQFYEQYF
d_gene: .
j_gene: TRBJ2-7
v_gene: TRBV6-5
abundance: .

CDR3nt: TGCGCCAGCAGTGCCCCCCGAGGGGCTGGGGGACAGGGTCCAGATACGCAGTATTTT
CDR3aa: CASSAPRGAGGQGPDTQYF
d_gene: TRBD1
j_gene: TRBJ2-3
v_gene: TRBV10-1
abundance: .

CDR3nt: TGTGCCAGCAGTGACGGCGGGAATTCACCCCTCCACTTT
CDR3aa: CASSDGGNSPLHF
d_gene: .
j_gene: TRBJ1-6
v_gene: TRBV6-4
abundance: .

CDR3nt: TGTGCCATCACTGCGGGACTGGGTGACTACGAGCAGTACTTC
CDR3aa: CAITAGLGDYEQYF
d_gene: .
j_gene: TRBJ2-7
v_gene: TRBV10-3
abundance: .

CDR3nt: TGTGCCAGCAGCCCGGGGACAGGGCCCACAGATACGCAGTATTTT
CDR3aa: CASSPGTGPTDTQYF
d_gene: TRBD1
j_gene: TRBJ2-3
v_gene: TRBV7-3
abundance: .

CDR3nt: TGTGCCATCAGGGCTAGCGGGGGACCCGTGGGGAACCAGTACTTC
CDR3aa: CAIRASGGPVGNQYF
d_gene: TRBD2
j_gene: TRBJ2-5
v_gene: TRBV10-3
abundance: .

CDR3nt: TGTGCCAGCAGCCTACTCGGAGGGAGAGCCGGGGAGCTGTTTTTT
CDR3aa: CASSLLGGRAGELFF
d_gene: .
j_gene: TRBJ2-2
v_gene: TRBV11-1
abundance: .

CDR3nt: TGTGCCAGCAGCCAAGACTTGACCGACAGATCCTACGAGCAGTACTTC
CDR3aa: CASSQDLTDRSYEQYF
d_gene: .
j_gene: TRBJ2-7
v_gene: TRBV3-1/TRBV3-2
abundance: .

CDR3nt: TGTGCCAGCTCACCAGACAGGGTTGGCTACACCTTC
CDR3aa: CASSPDRVGYTF
d_gene: TRBD1
j_gene: TRBJ1-2
v_gene: TRBV18
abundance: .

CDR3nt: TGCGCCAGCAGCCTCAACAGGGGGATGAACACTGAAGCTTTCTTT
CDR3aa: CASSLNRGMNTEAFF
d_gene: TRBD1
j_gene: TRBJ1-1
v_gene: TRBV5-1
abundance: .

CDR3nt: TGTGCCACCAGCAGAGATCCAGATCAGCCCCAGCATTTT
CDR3aa: CATSRDPDQPQHF
d_gene: .
j_gene: TRBJ1-5
v_gene: TRBV15
abundance: .

CDR3nt: TGTGCCAGCAGTTACGAGGGTTACTCACCCCTCCACTTT
CDR3aa: CASSYEGYSPLHF
d_gene: .
j_gene: TRBJ1-6
v_gene: TRBV6-5
abundance: .

CDR3nt: TGTGCCAGTAGTTCGGTGTTTGGCTCTGGAAACACCATATATTTT
CDR3aa: CASSSVFGSGNTIYF
d_gene: .
j_gene: TRBJ1-3
v_gene: TRBV19
abundance: .

CDR3nt: TGTGCCAGCTCACCAGAGACAGGGGCGTACGAGCAGTACTTC
CDR3aa: CASSPETGAYEQYF
d_gene: TRBD1
j_gene: TRBJ2-7
v_gene: TRBV18
abundance: .

CDR3nt: TGTGCCAGCAGAGGACAGGGCCATACCTACGAGCAGTACTTC
CDR3aa: CASRGQGHTYEQYF
d_gene: TRBD1
j_gene: TRBJ2-7
v_gene: TRBV6-5
abundance: .

CDR3nt: TGTGCCAGCAGCCCAGACAAGCGACAGGGAATTAGCAATCAGCCCCAGCATTTT
CDR3aa: CASSPDKRQGISNQPQHF
d_gene: TRBD1
j_gene: TRBJ1-5
v_gene: TRBV7-9
abundance: .

CDR3nt: TGTGCCAGTAGTGGGGGACAGGGGAATACTGAAGCTTTCTTT
CDR3aa: CASSGGQGNTEAFF
d_gene: TRBD1
j_gene: TRBJ1-1
v_gene: TRBV19
abundance: .

CDR3nt: TGTGCCAGCTTGCGCCCTGGGGGGACTAATGAAAAACTGTTTTTT
CDR3aa: CASLRPGGTNEKLFF
d_gene: .
j_gene: TRBJ1-4
v_gene: TRBV2
abundance: .

CDR3nt: TGTGCCAGCAGTTACTCCGGGGGTGATGGCTACACCTTC
CDR3aa: CASSYSGGDGYTF
d_gene: .
j_gene: TRBJ1-2
v_gene: TRBV6-5
abundance: .

CDR3nt: TGTGCCAGCAGCTTGGGCGGGGGGACCGGGAGCTCCTACAATGAGCAGTTCTTC
CDR3aa: CASSLGGGTGSSYNEQFF
d_gene: TRBD2
j_gene: TRBJ2-1
v_gene: TRBV5-5
abundance: once

CDR3nt: TGTGCCAGTAAGCAGGGATGGGGCACAGATACGCAGTATTTT
CDR3aa: CASKQGWGTDTQYF
d_gene: .
j_gene: TRBJ2-3
v_gene: TRBV19
abundance: once

CDR3nt: TGTGCCAGCAGCTTAGTCCTAGCGGGGGATACGCAGTATTTT
CDR3aa: CASSLVLAGDTQYF
d_gene: TRBD2
j_gene: TRBJ2-3
v_gene: TRBV7-2
abundance: .

CDR3nt: TGTGCCACCAGTGGCAGGGGACCGCGGACCGCGCTAGCCAAAAACATTCAGTACTTC
CDR3aa: CATSGRGPRTALAKNIQYF
d_gene: .
j_gene: TRBJ2-4
v_gene: TRBV24-1
abundance: .

CDR3nt: TGTGCCAGCTCACCATACACACAGGGGGCGGATAATTCACCCCTCCACTTT
CDR3aa: CASSPYTQGADNSPLHF
d_gene: TRBD1
j_gene: TRBJ1-6
v_gene: TRBV18
abundance: .

CDR3nt: TGTGCCAGCAGCCCCTCCCGTTCTGGCTACACCTTC
CDR3aa: CASSPSRSGYTF
d_gene: .
j_gene: TRBJ1-2
v_gene: TRBV3-1/TRBV3-2
abundance: .

CDR3nt: TGCGCCAGCAGCCTGGGACAGCCGAACACTGAAGCTTTCTTT
CDR3aa: CASSLGQPNTEAFF
d_gene: TRBD1
j_gene: TRBJ1-1
v_gene: TRBV5-1
abundance: .

CDR3nt: TGTGCCAGCAGTCTAAGTAGCACAGATACGCAGTATTTT
CDR3aa: CASSLSSTDTQYF
d_gene: .
j_gene: TRBJ2-3
v_gene: TRBV6-5
abundance: once

CDR3nt: TGTGCCGGGGACAGAGCCAATGAGCAGTTCTTC
CDR3aa: CAGDRANEQFF
d_gene: TRBD1
j_gene: TRBJ2-1
v_gene: TRBV7-9
abundance: .

CDR3nt: TGTGCCAGCAGTGAACAGGGAATTGGGAACTATGGCTACACCTTC
CDR3aa: CASSEQGIGNYGYTF
d_gene: .
j_gene: TRBJ1-2
v_gene: TRBV2
abundance: .

CDR3nt: TGTGCCAGCCAGACGGGACAGGCCTACGAGCAGTACTTC
CDR3aa: CASQTGQAYEQYF
d_gene: TRBD1
j_gene: TRBJ2-7
v_gene: TRBV12-3/TRBV12-4
abundance: .

CDR3nt: TGCAGCGTTTCGAGGACAGGGGGCTCGGGGACTGAAGCTTTCTTT
CDR3aa: CSVSRTGGSGTEAFF
d_gene: TRBD1
j_gene: TRBJ1-1
v_gene: TRBV29-1
abundance: .

CDR3nt: TGCGCCAGCAGCGGGGCGGGGGGTGGCACTGAAGCTTTCTTT
CDR3aa: CASSGAGGGTEAFF
d_gene: .
j_gene: TRBJ1-1
v_gene: TRBV5-1
abundance: .